What follows is one T cell receptor beta chain and its context. Its antigen remains unidentified. Trimming removed 1 base at V and 2 bases at J, with 2 bases between. The length of the CDR3 is 12 residues. Germline V lookup: CDR1 SGHTA, CDR2 FQGNSA. The sample originates from a study of beta chain features in type 1 diabetes. Study-wide findings and caveats: Researchers reported that naive, central memory and Treg TCRB repertoires appeared more similar in patients than in healthy donors.

Expressed TCRB transcripts were sequenced, since all the RNA that had been isolated was reverse transcribed. Using immunoSEQ multiplex PCR, the repertoire was profiled, and TCRdb retains in-frame clones only, with some absent. This sample carries about 900,000 clones, roughly 17% of them seen once, and the ten largest clones take roughly 0.025%. Cells sorted by CD45RO/CCR7/CD25/CD127/CD95/CD27 comprised CD4+ naive, central memory, regulatory and stem cell-like memory cells. V gene TRBV7-2 combines with J gene TRBJ1-2; D remains ambiguous. The source of this sequence is a woman aged 18 to 35 in good health. Sample: naive CD4+ T cells from blood. Here the CDR3 reads CASSLENYGYTF. DNA of the CDR3: TGTGCCAGCAGCTTAGAGAACTATGGCTACACCTTC.